This TCR beta chain was captured by sequencing in a study of human T cells and chemical hapten exposure (dated by TCRdb to the early 2020s). With regard to the full study: The libraries were sequenced as a pool, and the TCR yield per sample differed mostly because of small variations in library volumes within the pool. The study tracked peripheral blood TCR repertoire changes in vivo during primary and secondary sensitization to the hapten diphenylcyclopropenone (DPC) in alopecia patients. What the work shows at the level of the full study, not this receptor alone: DPC sensitization did not change the number of TCRs with a frequency above 1 in 1000, and there was no evidence of changes in global repertoire structure. After repeated subsampling, the strength of the expansion versus patch-test correlation and the threshold at which it became significant changed.

CDR1 is given as SGHRS and CDR2 as YFSETQ, both from the germline V gene. Measured from the cysteine to the phenylalanine, the CDR3 is 14 residues long. Of the read, only the CDR3 DNA is kept; its 42 bases are in frame from base 1. After removal of 2 bases from V and 6 bases from J, the junction retains 6 bases not matched to a gene. During library preparation, unique molecular identifiers were attached to individual cDNA molecules so that TCRs could be counted quantitatively and reproducibly. Each blood RNA sample was used to sequence both TCR alpha and TCR beta chains. The study's own analysis went as follows. Samples had a median of approximately 93,000 TCRs, with a range from roughly 20,000 to 690,600. V, J and CDR3 annotation of the TCR reads was performed with the Decombinator software suite. For the PS versus PT1 abundance plots, all samples were subsampled to the same number of TCRs (28,000). Expanded TCRs were defined as absent before sensitization and observed at least eight times at the 2-week time point. TCRdb reanalyzed the raw reads on its own, using fastp at Q25 for trimming and MiXCR for clone calling, and kept in-frame beta chains. Here each entry gathers all rows of one CDR3 protein and keeps the most common genes and DNA. V and J calls and clone size were set by TCRdb, not the authors. This sample gives about 120,000 distinct CDR3 sequences in total; 8.5% of them show up just once. The ten most abundant clones make up 1.2% to 1.5% of the sample.

Total RNA was extracted from unfractionated whole blood that had been collected in Tempus Blood RNA tubes. A few healthy volunteers were used as TCR sequencing controls and were bled at day 0, 2 weeks and 6 weeks. This clonotype has ten or more counts. Its antigen is still unknown. No per-base quality is available; no much larger clone lies one base away. The receptor's source is a human donor in good health. Some clones in this sample may be carry-over from other donors' samples. Donor details come from another sample of the same person, matched by shared clones. The specimen was whole blood. The rearrangement combines TRBV5-1 with TRBJ1-2, with 8 bases matching TRBD1. The CDR3 region has the sequence CASSFGTGDDGYTF. The bases are TGCGCCAGCAGCTTTGGGACAGGTGACGATGGCTACACCTTC.